Here is one T cell receptor (beta chain) with its context. Which antigen it targets is not known. One base away there is no much larger clone; base qualities are not given. This record comes from a study of T cells in tumors after PD-1 blockade (dated by TCRdb to 2018 to 2020). About the investigation overall: Patients were excluded if they had prior checkpoint blockade, use of systemic immunosuppressants, or recent radiotherapy or other anti-cancer therapy within 4 weeks. A subset of patients also received ongoing daily vismodegib 150 mg during anti-PD-1 treatment. Treatment consisted of either cemiplimab 350 mg every 2 weeks or pembrolizumab 200 mg every 3 weeks. Clinical response was assessed using RECIST version 1.1. On average, peripheral blood samples yielded 35,000 to 45,000 unique clonotypes and around 110,000 TCR templates (range about 22,000-290,000). Bulk TCR sequencing was performed on about 9 peripheral blood samples from about five patients to compare blood and tumor clonotypes. Paired single-cell RNA and TCR sequencing was done in the study on site-matched tumors from patients with BCC or SCC, both before and after anti-PD-1 therapy.

The immunoSEQ platform was used for deep TCRbeta sequencing. The paper's processing steps were these. Only productive rearrangements were exported from the immunoSEQ Analyzer for downstream analysis. T cell phenotypes were assigned to bulk TCRbeta clonotypes by matching the clonotypes to single-cell RNA+TCR-seq clones with the same TCRbeta sequence. Clone enrichment in tumor was computed as tumor frequency divided by PBMC frequency from bulk TCR sequencing. TCRs were grouped by GLIPH into specificity groups, defined as clusters of distinct TCRs likely recognizing common antigens via shared CDR3 motifs. In TCRdb, the immuneACCESS table is reduced to in-frame sequences with V and J assigned. These tables do not hold every clone; where another copy was compared, an unresolved V gene accounts for under half, and the others remain unexplained. That table gives V, J and clone size, and the DNA gave D and trimming. Present in this sample are about 47,000 clones, 75% to 85% of which were seen just once. 15% to 20% of the sample goes to the ten largest clones.

Read against the paper, the sample's time point label means: before anti-PD-1 therapy. Genomic DNA extracted from tumor biopsies or peripheral blood was used for bulk TCRbeta sequencing, with input ranging from about 616 ng to 6,500 ng. All patients had histologically proven advanced or metastatic basal or squamous cell carcinoma and were poor candidates for surgical resection. The basal cell carcinoma cohort comprised fewer than 12 patients, of whom 8 had bulk tumor TCR sequencing. A distance of 3 bases separates the germline ends of V and J, which lose 3 bases and 6 bases respectively. CDR1 and CDR2, looked up from the germline V gene (reference sequence), are MNHEY and SMNVEV. Measured from the cysteine to the phenylalanine, the CDR3 is 11 residues long. The only DNA kept is the CDR3, 33 bases in frame from the first base. Broad study findings and their caveats: Roughly 41% of TCR clonotypes from the tumor were detected in blood, and certain novel exhausted tumor clones were present in blood collected before treatment, which suggests recruitment from the periphery. The source of novel T cell clones was not identified and could include lymphoid organs or rare unexpanded clones within the tumor or its periphery.

Recombination joined TRBV27 with TRBJ1-5; the D gene is not confidently resolved. The origin of this receptor is a human donor with basal cell carcinoma. The sequencing used PBMCs, collected before anti-PD-1 treatment. In nucleotides, the sequence is TGTGCCAGCAGTTTTGGTCAGCCCCAGCATTTT. It translates to CASSFGQPQHF.